These 25 T cell receptor beta chains were all obtained from the same sample, sequenced in a study of a mutant IDH1 vaccine in newly diagnosed glioma. These receptors have no identified antigens. Regarding time point: week 35, safety follow-up. In every dose of vaccine, 300 ug of mutant IDH1 20-mer peptide was given alongside topical imiquimod. Clones were read by immunoSEQ multiplex PCR, and TCRdb kept only the in-frame ones, dropping some. The data hold tens of thousands of clones, with roughly 86% observed a single time. Here the sequenced sample was PBMCs, taken from a glioma patient whose treatment included an IDH1 peptide vaccine. The receptors come from a man aged 30-40 years with glioma.

V is TRBV29-1 and J is TRBJ1-1; D unresolved. Trimming pared 5 bases from V and 5 bases from J, leaving 12 bases between. The CDR3 covers 12 residues. Germline V gene lookup returns CDR1 SQVTM and CDR2 ANQGSEA. The CDR3 protein is CSVTPMETEAFF. CDR3 nucleotides: TGCAGCGTTACACCTATGGAGACTGAAGCTTTCTTT.

V and J are TRBV29-1 and TRBJ1-2, with 11 bases identical to TRBD1. Losses at the gene ends were 5 bases for V and 7 bases for J; bases not matched to a gene: 9. Germline values: CDR1 SQVTM, CDR2 ANQGSEA. The CDR3 consists of 14 residues. The CDR3, as DNA: TGCAGCGTTCCTCCAGGACAGGGGGCAGGTGGCTACACCTTC. It translates to CSVPPGQGAGGYTF.

The rearrangement joins TRBV28 to TRBJ2-6; no clear D. The CDR3 is 14 amino acids. V lost 4 bases and J 4 bases, leaving 8 bases between the germline ends. Per the germline V gene, CDR1 is MDHEN and CDR2 is SYDVKM. In nucleotides, the CDR3 is TGTGCCAGCAGTTCCCCCGACGGGGCCAACGTCCTGACTTTC. Residues: CASSSPDGANVLTF.

CDR3 loop: CASSVVGTQGTEAFF. DNA for the CDR3: TGTGCCAGCAGCGTAGTAGGCACCCAGGGCACTGAAGCTTTCTTT. The chain couples TRBV9 to TRBJ1-1; D perhaps matches TRBD1 (5 bases). This CDR3 comprises 15 residues. Trimming left V 0 bases short and J 4 bases short, with 13 bases between. The germline V gene encodes CDR1 SGDLS and CDR2 YYNGEE.

The rearrangement links TRBV9 to TRBJ2-7; 8 bases match TRBD1. Germline CDR1 is SGDLS and CDR2 is YYNGEE. The CDR3 is made up of 14 amino acids. The V gene end was trimmed by 2 bases and the J gene end by 5 bases; junction bases not matched to a gene: 6. The CDR3: CASSVRDRSHEQYF. The CDR3 DNA follows: TGTGCCAGCAGCGTCCGGGACAGGTCCCACGAGCAGTACTTC.

V gene TRBV9 combines with J gene TRBJ1-4; D ambiguous. Germline CDR1 SGDLS, CDR2 YYNGEE. This CDR3 is 14 amino acids long. V lost 8 bases and J 6 bases, leaving 17 bases between the germline ends. This CDR3 is CASSRGPPDEKLFF. CDR3 DNA sequence: TGTGCCAGTTCTAGAGGACCCCCGGATGAAAAACTGTTTTTT.

A single count supports this clone. The chain uses TRBV19 and TRBJ2-1, with TRBD2 matching over 9 bases. Losses at the gene ends were 7 bases for V and 5 bases for J; bases not matched to a gene: 9. From germline, CDR1 is LNHDA and CDR2 SQIVND (reference sequence). The length of the CDR3 is 15 residues. CDR3: CASKQSSGIHNEQFF. DNA for the CDR3: TGTGCCAGTAAGCAGTCTAGCGGGATCCACAATGAGCAGTTCTTC.

This clone was detected only a few times. The DNA of the CDR3 is TGTGCCAGCAGTTGGACATCTCCTGGAAACACCATATATTTT. Protein: CASSWTSPGNTIYF. The genes are TRBV28 and TRBJ1-3, with a possible D match to TRBD1 (5 bases). The CDR3 has 14 amino acids. Trimming shortened V by 4 bases and J by 2 bases, and 9 bases separated the two germline ends. From germline, CDR1 is MDHEN and CDR2 SYDVKM.

This chain joins TRBV4-2 and TRBJ2-7; 11 positions match TRBD2. Germline V CDR1 and CDR2: LGHNA, YNFKEQ. The CDR3 has 18 residues. V was pared by 1 base and J by 0 bases, with 8 bases of the junction left unmatched. The CDR3 is CASSQGGLAGGSSYEQYF. The CDR3, as DNA: TGTGCCAGCAGCCAAGGTGGTCTAGCGGGAGGAAGCTCCTACGAGCAGTACTTC.

This clone appeared a few times. This chain joins TRBV7-2 and TRBJ1-5; 7 bases align to TRBD1. This CDR3 is 14 amino acids long. Germline trimming cut 5 bases from V and 3 bases from J; bases unmatched to any gene: 4. Germline V gives CDR1 SGHTA, CDR2 FQGNSA. The CDR3 region is CASSRDRNNQPQHF. The CDR3 region has the DNA TGTGCCAGCAGCCGGGACAGAAACAATCAGCCCCAGCATTTT.

The chain combines TRBV27 with TRBJ2-1; no clear D gene. V lost 6 bases and J lost 0, with 6 bases in between. Germline CDR1 reads MNHEY; CDR2 reads SMNVEV (reference sequence). The CDR3 sequence is 13 residues long. In DNA form, the CDR3 reads TGTGCCAGCAGGATTAGCTCCTACAATGAGCAGTTCTTC. Translation: CASRISSYNEQFF.

The genes are TRBV9 and TRBJ2-3; no clear D gene. The germline V gene has CDR1 SGDLS and CDR2 YYNGEE. V was clipped by 4 bases and J by 0 bases, with 6 bases between them. This CDR3 spans 13 amino acids. The CDR3 spells CASSSLSTDTQYF. DNA for the CDR3: TGTGCCAGCAGCAGCCTAAGCACAGATACGCAGTATTTT. The variable domain in full, with the rest retrieved from reference TRBV9 and TRBJ2-3, is DSGVTQTPKHLITATGQRVTLRCSPRSGDLSVYWYQQSLDQGLQFLIQYYNGEERAKGNILERFSAQQFPDLHSELNLSSLELGDSALYFCASSSLSTDTQYFGPGTRLTVL.

The chain joins TRBV7-2 to TRBJ2-2; D ambiguous. Germline CDR1 SGHTA, CDR2 FQGNSA. The CDR3 totals 13 residues. V was shortened by 5 bases and J by 5 bases, with 9 bases between the two germline ends. In DNA, the CDR3 is TGTGCCAGCAGCCAGGACCGGACCGGGGAGCTGTTTTTT. Translating gives CASSQDRTGELFF.

This clone has a single count. V and J are TRBV11-3 and TRBJ2-1, with 9 positions matching TRBD2. The CDR3 covers 15 residues. The J segment lost 3 bases and the V segment lost 1 base, leaving 1 base of the junction unmatched. Germline V gene sequence: CDR1 SGHNT, CDR2 YENEEA. Here the CDR3 reads CASSLASGVYNEQFF. For the CDR3, the DNA is TGTGCCAGCAGCTTAGCTAGCGGGGTCTACAATGAGCAGTTCTTC.

V usage is TRBV7-3 and J usage is TRBJ2-3; D is unclear. Germline V gene data show CDR1 as SGHTA and CDR2 as FQGTGA. This CDR3 contains 13 residues. With 5 bases removed from V and 6 bases from J, the gap between germline ends came to 12 bases. In nucleotides, the CDR3 is TGTGCCAGCAGCCCGGAATCGATGGATACGCAGTATTTT. It is translated as CASSPESMDTQYF.

The chain couples TRBV29-1 to TRBJ2-2; 7 bases match TRBD1. The CDR3 spans 13 residues. The germline V gene encodes CDR1 SQVTM and CDR2 ANQGSEA. The J segment lost 7 bases and the V segment lost 4 bases, leaving 6 bases of the junction unmatched. The CDR3: CSVGEGAGGELFF. As DNA, the CDR3 is TGCAGCGTTGGCGAGGGGGCTGGCGGGGAGCTGTTTTTT.

This clone appeared a few times. The rearrangement uses TRBV30 and TRBJ1-6; D is possibly TRBD1 (6 bases). The CDR3 covers 16 residues. Trimming took 3 bases from V and 0 from J, leaving 12 bases between them. CDR1 is GTSNPN, CDR2 SVGIG, per germline (reference sequence). CDR3 coding DNA: TGTGCCTGGAGGAGGGGGGGGAGCTCCTATAATTCACCCCTCCACTTT. This translates into CAWRRGGSSYNSPLHF.

The chain carries TRBV13 and TRBJ2-7, with unresolved D. Germline lookup yields CDR1 PRHDT and CDR2 FYEKMQ (reference sequence). The ends were cut back, 2 bases at V and 0 bases at J, with 11 bases in the middle. The CDR3 spans 15 residues. The CDR3 loop reads CASSLKVRSSYEQYF. CDR3 DNA sequence: TGTGCCAGCAGCTTAAAAGTCCGGAGCTCCTACGAGCAGTACTTC.

The chain combines TRBV18 with TRBJ1-1; 12 nucleotides align to TRBD1. CDR3 length: 20 amino acids. The germline V gene has CDR1 KGHSH and CDR2 LQKENI. Trimming removed 4 bases from V and 4 bases from J; junction bases left unmatched: 19. This chain's CDR3 is CASSLKFLTRDRGLGTEAFF. The CDR3 DNA reads as TGTGCCAGCTCACTCAAGTTCCTTACCCGGGACAGGGGGCTCGGCACTGAAGCTTTCTTT. Full variable domain (missing parts from reference TRBV18 and TRBJ1-1): NAGVMQNPRHLVRRRGQEARLRCSPMKGHSHVYWYRQLPEEGLKFMVYLQKENIIDESGMPKERFSAEFPKEGPSILRIQQVVRGDSAAYFCASSLKFLTRDRGLGTEAFFGQGTRLTVV.

The chain recombines TRBV2 with TRBJ2-4; D possibly matches TRBD1 or TRBD2 (7 bases each). The CDR3 totals 14 residues. CDR1 is SNHLY and CDR2 is FYNNEI in the germline V gene. V shed 6 bases and J shed 3 bases, with 12 bases lying between them. The CDR3 sequence is CASSDREGKNIQYF. In nucleotides, the CDR3 is TGTGCCAGCAGCGACAGGGAGGGCAAAAACATTCAGTACTTC.

This clone has more than one count but fewer than ten. The chain combines TRBV6-5 with TRBJ1-1; TRBD1 aligns across 8 bases. V lost 5 bases to trimming and J lost 10 bases; unmatched junction nucleotides: 9. The germline V gene has CDR1 MNHEY and CDR2 SVGAGI. CDR3 size: 13 residues. CDR3 residues: CASSPGGRGGAFF. In nucleotides, the CDR3 is TGTGCCAGCAGTCCAGGGGGCCGGGGGGGAGCTTTCTTT.

J is TRBJ2-7 and V is TRBV7-9, with TRBD1 identical over 8 bases. The germline V gene encodes CDR1 SEHNR and CDR2 FQNEAQ (reference sequence). With 5 bases clipped from V and 1 base from J, the junction kept 4 bases outside the gene matches. The CDR3 runs to 14 residues. The CDR3 loop reads CASSPGQESYEQYF. DNA for the CDR3: TGTGCCAGCAGCCCGGGACAGGAGTCCTACGAGCAGTACTTC.

The V gene is TRBV5-1, the J gene TRBJ2-7; D is unclear. The germline V and J ends were trimmed by 3 bases and 4 bases, with 8 bases remaining between them. This CDR3 contains 12 residues. Germline CDR1 SGHRS, CDR2 YFSETQ. The CDR3 reads CASSSDLYEQYF. The DNA for the CDR3 is TGCGCCAGCAGCTCGGACCTTTACGAGCAGTACTTC.

DNA of the CDR3: TGTGCCAGCGAACGGCGGGGCGTGAACACCGGGGAGCTGTTTTTT. Amino acid sequence: CASERRGVNTGELFF. This chain links TRBV5-6 with TRBJ2-2; D is possibly TRBD2 (6 bases). Trimming shortened V by 7 bases and J by 1 base, and 14 bases separated the two germline ends. Germline CDR1 reads SGHDT; CDR2 reads YYEEEE. The CDR3 is 15 amino acids.

The gene calls are TRBV5-1 and TRBJ2-7; no definite D call. Trimming shortened V by 6 bases and J by 2 bases, and 15 bases separated the two germline ends. Germline values: CDR1 SGHRS, CDR2 YFSETQ. CDR3 length: 14 residues. CDR3 in amino acids: CASTAGTDPYEQYF. DNA for the CDR3: TGCGCCAGCACGGCAGGCACCGACCCCTACGAGCAGTACTTC.